This T cell receptor (beta chain) was retrieved from a study of cytomegalovirus exposure and HLA in healthy donors. About the study: Within the Caucasian-associated ancestry cluster were under 85% of the 350 to 400 genotyped donors.

This PCR relied on a set of 60 Vbeta primers and 13 Jbeta primers. TCRdb's copy holds only in-frame clones and misses some; the assay was immunoSEQ multiplex PCR. The table has about 170,000 clones, 75% to 85% seen once; the top ten hold about 1.9%. This CDR3 has 15 amino acids. The V gene's germline CDR1 is MGHRA and CDR2 YSYEKL. J lost 7 bases, V lost 4 bases, and 12 bases had no gene match. Study results and caveats: Earlier analysis yielded a pattern in which most TCR beta V segments were productive about 90% or about 30% of the time.

Turning to this clone: Its target is unknown.

The source material was PBMCs. The V gene is TRBV4-1, the J gene TRBJ2-7, with 8 bases lining up with TRBD1. This receptor was taken from a woman aged 18-29 years in good health and CMV-seronegative. Here the CDR3 reads CASSPAGGPLGEQYF. The CDR3 region has the DNA TGCGCCAGCAGCCCAGCAGGGGGCCCCTTAGGAGAGCAGTACTTC.